The 9 T cell receptor beta chains given below trace back to one sample, sequenced in a study of blood T cells in healthy people across ages. Together with a sample-barcoded 5' primer, a J-beta primer mix was included in a second PCR lasting roughly 6 to 12 cycles. A single record per CDR3 protein comes from TCRdb applying MiXCR to the 5' RACE reads. This sample yields hundreds of thousands of distinct CDR3 sequences, of which around 49% are seen a single time; around an eighth belongs to the top ten. Sequencing was carried out using blood. These receptors all come from a man aged 25 to 40 in good health.

This clonotype came up a few times. The CDR3 loop reads CASSEDWYEQYF. The CDR3 DNA reads TGTGCCAGCAGTGAAGACTGGTACGAGCAGTACTTC. V usage is TRBV2 and J usage is TRBJ2-7; no reliable D call. This CDR3 contains 12 residues. Germline-derived CDR1 and CDR2 are SNHLY and FYNNEI. V lost 1 base, J lost 4 bases, and 5 bases lay in between.

In regard to this clonotype: A much larger clonotype is one base distant, so this may be a read error. The J gene is TRBJ2-3, the V gene TRBV4-1, with unresolved D. The CDR3 totals 13 residues. Germline CDR1 reads MGHRA; CDR2 reads YSYEKL. V lost 5 bases, J lost 7 bases, and 13 bases lay in between. CDR3 DNA: TGCGCCAGCAGCAAGCGCTATGCAAATACGCAGTATTTT. It encodes CASSKRYANTQYF.

The chain carries TRBV21-1 and TRBJ2-7; the table's TRBD1 call for D was not verified on the DNA. TRBV21-1 represents a pseudogene. The CDR3 spans 16 residues. CDR3 region: CASSSPGQIVSYEQYF. The CDR3 region has the DNA TGTGCCAGCAGCAGCCCGGGACAGATCGTCTCCTACGAGCAGTACTTC.

This clonotype was observed a handful of times. This chain uses TRBV12-3 or TRBV12-4 with TRBJ1-4; no firm D call. V was cut by 3 bases and J by 13 bases, with 12 bases left in between. CDR3 length: 12 amino acids. DNA for the CDR3: TGTGCCAGCAGTTTGAACCGGGGAGGACTGTTTTTT. It is translated as CASSLNRGGLFF.

The J gene is TRBJ2-5, the V gene TRBV6-6; D may correspond to TRBD1 or TRBD2 (5 bases each). CDR3 size: 13 residues. Germline CDR1 is MNHNY and CDR2 is SVGAGI (reference sequence). V lost 4 bases and J lost 4, with 10 bases in between. Here the CDR3 DNA reads TGTGCCAGCAGTTGGACTGGGACAGAGACCCAGTACTTC. Translation: CASSWTGTETQYF.

This clonotype was counted only a few times. The chain couples TRBV24-1 to TRBJ1-2; 7 positions match TRBD1. Germline lookup yields CDR1 KGHDR and CDR2 SFDVKD. Trimming took 5 bases from V and 0 from J; bases not matched to a gene: 2. The CDR3 is made up of 14 amino acids. CDR3 residues: CATSVGTANYGYTF. CDR3 sequence (DNA): TGTGCCACCAGTGTCGGGACAGCTAACTATGGCTACACCTTC.

The chain combines TRBV3-1 with TRBJ2-7, with 7 bases matching TRBD2. The end of the DNA fits TRBJ2-5 better, so the J call may be wrong. Germline-derived CDR1 and CDR2 are LGHDT and YNNKEL (reference sequence). This CDR3 spans 15 amino acids. CDR3 in DNA: TGTGCCAGCAGCGCTGAGGGGAGGGTCTCAGAGACCCAGTACTTC. This sequence encodes CASSAEGRVSETQYF.

The rearrangement joins TRBV3-1 to TRBJ1-5; D not certain. Germline V gene lookup returns CDR1 LGHDT and CDR2 YNNKEL (reference sequence). V lost 0 bases and J 3 bases, leaving 9 bases between the germline ends. The CDR3 loop spans 15 amino acids. The CDR3 is CASSQESATNQPQHF. The CDR3 DNA reads as TGTGCCAGCAGCCAAGAATCCGCCACCAATCAGCCCCAGCATTTT.

As regards this clonotype: A much larger clone sits a single nucleotide away, making a read error possible. The chain couples TRBV12-3 or TRBV12-4 to TRBJ2-7; D not certain. This CDR3 contains 14 residues. Trimming shortened V by 5 bases and J by 5 bases, and 16 bases separated the two germline ends. This CDR3 is CASSVELSMDEQYF. For the CDR3, the DNA is TGTGCCAGCAGTGTAGAACTCTCGATGGACGAGCAGTACTTC.